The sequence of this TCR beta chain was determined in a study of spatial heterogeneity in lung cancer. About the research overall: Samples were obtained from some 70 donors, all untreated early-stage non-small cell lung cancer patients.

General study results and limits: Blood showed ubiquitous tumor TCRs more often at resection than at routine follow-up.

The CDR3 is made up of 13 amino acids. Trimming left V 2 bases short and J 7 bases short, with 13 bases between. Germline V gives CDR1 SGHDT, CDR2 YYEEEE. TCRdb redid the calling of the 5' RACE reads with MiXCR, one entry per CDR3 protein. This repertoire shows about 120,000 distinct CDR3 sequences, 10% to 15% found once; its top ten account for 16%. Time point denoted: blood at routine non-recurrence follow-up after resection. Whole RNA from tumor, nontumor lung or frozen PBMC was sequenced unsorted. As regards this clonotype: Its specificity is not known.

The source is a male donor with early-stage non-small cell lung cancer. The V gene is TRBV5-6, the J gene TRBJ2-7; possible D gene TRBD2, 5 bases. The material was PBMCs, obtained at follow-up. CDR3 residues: CASSFVEAVEQYF. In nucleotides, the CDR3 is TGTGCCAGCAGCTTCGTAGAAGCGGTAGAGCAGTACTTC.